This T cell receptor beta chain was profiled in a study of response to subunit inactivated influenza vaccine listed by TCRdb under 2018. Study-wide context: Deep quantitative T cell receptor repertoire profiling was used in the study to track responses to a trivalent subunit inactivated influenza vaccine. General conclusions and limits of the study: The authors suggested that each seasonal influenza vaccination may recruit only a limited number of new T cells.

The library was made by RT-PCR. Data came from an Illumina HiSeq 2500. TCRdb redid the processing of the public reads, applying fastp at Q25 and MiXCR, and retained in-frame beta chains. Each CDR3 protein gets just one entry, which takes the most common genes and DNA from the rows behind it. This sample holds 150,000 to 200,000 distinct CDR3 sequences; approximately 12% were observed only once. Of the sample, approximately 32% is held by the ten largest clones. This clonotype was detected many times. Its recognized antigen is unknown. No base quality information exists; no much larger clone differs at one position. CDR1 and CDR2 were assigned from the germline V gene (reference sequence) as PRHDT and FYEKMQ. Taken from cysteine to phenylalanine, the CDR3 has 15 residues. This entry keeps only the CDR3 DNA: 45 bases, framed from base 1. V is clipped by 2 bases and J by 6 bases, and the sequence between their germline boundaries is 14 bases long.

This sample was shared with a second study, whose subject was T cells expressing NK-cell markers. According to the second study: The TCR beta cDNA libraries were made using 5'RACE template switching, a step that added both a universal primer site and unique molecular identifiers. Fewer than ten donors provided sorted CD3+CD56+NKG2C+, CD3+CD56+NKG2C- and CD3+CD56-NKG2C+ T-cell subsets, whose TCR beta-chain repertoires were profiled. Of the eight sequenced donors, seven were found to be HCMV-seropositive and one was found to be HCMV-seronegative. To restrict sorting to alphabetaTCR-expressing T cells, an anti-gammadeltaTCR antibody was added in several experiments. In over 5 donors, the dominant CD3+CD56+NKG2C+ clonotypes were among the top 10 CD8+ clonotypes and accounted for about 1.0-7.5% of CD8+ T cells. Those dominant clonotypes were again the most abundant among CD3+CD56-NKG2C+ cells in a handful of donors, at about 25-65%. Whether the expanded NKG2C-expressing T cell clones were specific for HCMV antigens was left unclear. The study sequenced eight donors, all healthy volunteers chosen at random: three men and five women. HCMV serostatus was determined by detecting HCMV-specific IgG in serum with a commercial ELISA kit. Ficoll density gradient centrifugation was used to isolate peripheral blood mononuclear cells from blood. Magnetic immunoseparation with Miltenyi isolation kits was used to isolate CD4+ and CD8+ T cells from PBMC. cDNA synthesis was primed from the TCR beta constant segment, followed by two successive PCR amplification steps. The libraries were sequenced on Illumina HiSeq 2000/2500, MiSeq or NextSeq, producing 2 x 150 bp reads. Reads were demultiplexed and grouped by UMI with MIGEC, and clonotypes were assembled and quantified with MiTCR. To exclude erroneous sequences, only TCR cDNA sequences supported by at least two reads were retained. Downstream repertoire analysis used the tcR package, and clonotypes were matched across fractions by CDR3 nucleotide sequence plus V segment. Antigen specificity was annotated against VDJdb with VDJmatch, allowing one amino acid substitution in CDR3.

The specimen comprised CD8+ T cells sorted from PBMCs, sampled roughly 12 days after vaccination. Rearrangement joined TRBV13 to TRBJ1-5, with TRBD1 as a weak D call on 5 bases. This receptor was obtained from a man in his forties or fifties who received an inactivated influenza vaccine. Donor details come from another sample of the same person, matched by shared clones. At the DNA level, the sequence is TGTGCCAGCAGCTTACAGGGTACAGAGGGTCAGCCCCAGCATTTT. The encoded protein is CASSLQGTEGQPQHF.